The rows below give T cell receptor beta chains drawn from one sample of a study of T cells in Graves' hyperthyroidism and ophthalmopathy. TCRdb reprocessed the multiplex PCR reads with MiXCR, giving one entry per CDR3 protein. Among a few hundred thousand distinct CDR3 sequences, around 45% were seen once, and the ten largest hold more than 7.5%. The source material was peripheral blood or thyroid tissue (not recorded which). These receptors were collected from a woman younger than 30 with Graves' hyperthyroidism. Both conserved end residues are trimmed from each CDR3. Each record gives: V gene, J gene, CDR3 protein.

TRBV20-1	TRBJ1-2	SAPGFGGYT
TRBV20-1	TRBJ1-5	SARDEGGGRGDQPQH
TRBV28	TRBJ1-5	ASRRQFLGGNQPQH
TRBV5-1	TRBJ1-1	ASRGSEGTEAF
TRBV7-9	TRBJ2-7	ASSLSQSYEQY
TRBV4-3	TRBJ2-7	ASSQAFENAYEQY
TRBV4-1	TRBJ2-2	ASSQASGRGTGELF
TRBV19	TRBJ1-2	ASSRTGHGYT
TRBV29-1	TRBJ1-1	SVVRQGTEAF
TRBV10-3	TRBJ1-2	AISDQEAHYGYT
TRBV7-2	TRBJ2-2	ASSTRDPPWTGELF
TRBV29-1	TRBJ2-6	SVGGGGAGANVLT
TRBV30	TRBJ1-5	AWSVSRGNQPQH
TRBV2	TRBJ1-1	ASSRDKYTEAF
TRBV7-2	TRBJ1-2	ASSSESQGYGYT
TRBV20-1	TRBJ2-5	SATMTGEGIKFRETQY
TRBV29-1	TRBJ2-2	SSVAGNTGELF
TRBV11-3	TRBJ1-5	ASSLAPNQPQH
TRBV15	TRBJ1-6	ATSSFGTANSPLH
TRBV7-9	-	ASSLKPREYNEQF
TRBV4-2	TRBJ1-4	ASSSTDRGKPNEKLF
TRBV5-1	TRBJ2-7	ASSLRQGAGYEQY
TRBV14	TRBJ2-6	ASSPGGSGANVLT
TRBV19	TRBJ1-2	ASSRPPEANYGYT
TRBV7-9	TRBJ2-2	ASRFGELF
TRBV7-2	TRBJ2-1	ASSLDGLAGGNEQF
TRBV20-1	TRBJ2-6	SAPPPGANVLT
TRBV20-1	TRBJ1-1	SARDWQLTTGDRGEAF
TRBV12-3/TRBV12-4	TRBJ1-1	ASSTTVMNTEAF
TRBV7-2	TRBJ2-5	ASKTSATQY
TRBV7-9	TRBJ2-1	ASSHKRDRDNNEQF
TRBV9	TRBJ2-5	ASSVEGGETQY
TRBV18	TRBJ1-5	ASSLDRGHIQPQH
TRBV29-1	TRBJ1-2	SVRQGDYGYT
TRBV5-1	TRBJ2-7	ASSEAGGAYEQY
TRBV19	TRBJ1-2	ASSGWTPRGYT
TRBV29-1	TRBJ2-7	SVSGAGRNYEQY
TRBV7-8	TRBJ1-1	ATGQGTTEAF
TRBV30	TRBJ2-7	AWSVRGQGASYEQY
TRBV11-1	TRBJ2-7	ASSWTSVTGQY
TRBV24-1	TRBJ1-1	ATSDLQDFGSF
TRBV7-8	TRBJ2-6	ASRTPRGPSSGANVLT
TRBV29-1	TRBJ2-2	SVGGLAGNTGELF
TRBV7-2	TRBJ2-7	ASSLWNREAYEQY
TRBV5-8	TRBJ1-6	ASSLLGRGISPLH
TRBV3-1	TRBJ1-4	ASSQAGTDEKLF
TRBV5-1	TRBJ2-5	ASSLGTGRDETQY
TRBV5-1	TRBJ1-2	ASSLDPGQGYGYT
TRBV15	TRBJ1-2	ATSRDNGAGYT
TRBV20-1	TRBJ2-6	SAQVAGANVLT
TRBV7-2	TRBJ2-1	ASSLASGTMNEQF
TRBV6-5	TRBJ2-7	ASSQRESYEQY
TRBV27	TRBJ1-5	ASRQEAYSNQPQH
TRBV7-2	TRBJ2-1	ASSLGLALYNEQF
TRBV27	TRBJ2-2	ASSLRETGGELF